The T cell receptor beta chain under discussion was sequenced for a study of blood T cell repertoires in COVID-19. Produced via immunoSEQ multiplex PCR; TCRdb's table is partial and in-frame only. The sample includes about 310,000 clones, 85% to 90% of them seen just once. Everyone who took part was 18 to 89 years old, and they came from about two dozen US areas. Germline loops: CDR1 SEHNR, CDR2 FQNEAQ (reference sequence). The CDR3 has 14 residues. V was trimmed by 4 bases and J by 7 bases, leaving 14 bases between them. The sequenced sample consisted of PBMCs or T cells enriched from blood (not recorded which). The clonotype originates from a woman between 25 and 40 years old who had recovered from COVID-19. The V call is TRBV7-9, the J call TRBJ1-3, with a weak D call TRBD1 (5 bases). CDR3: CASSSRERGNTIYF. The CDR3 coding sequence is TGTGCCAGCAGCTCCCGGGAGCGGGGCAACACCATATATTTT.